This TCR beta chain was identified during a study of identical twins. This CDR3 region has 15 residues. Germline V gene lookup returns CDR1 LNHDA and CDR2 SQIVND (reference sequence). V lost 5 bases and J lost 0, with 8 bases in between. This clonotype was found many times. MiXCR was run by TCRdb on the 5' RACE reads, yielding one entry per CDR3 protein. The table lists 100,000 to 110,000 distinct CDR3 sequences, under 6.5% of them singletons, with approximately 12% in the top ten. The sample consisted of memory T cells sorted from blood. The chain recombines TRBV19 with TRBJ1-6; D gene uncertain. The clonotype was recovered from a woman aged 50 to 65 in good health. CDR3 bases: TGTGCCAGTAGTCGCTCGACCTCCTATAATTCACCCCTCCACTTT. Amino acids: CASSRSTSYNSPLHF.